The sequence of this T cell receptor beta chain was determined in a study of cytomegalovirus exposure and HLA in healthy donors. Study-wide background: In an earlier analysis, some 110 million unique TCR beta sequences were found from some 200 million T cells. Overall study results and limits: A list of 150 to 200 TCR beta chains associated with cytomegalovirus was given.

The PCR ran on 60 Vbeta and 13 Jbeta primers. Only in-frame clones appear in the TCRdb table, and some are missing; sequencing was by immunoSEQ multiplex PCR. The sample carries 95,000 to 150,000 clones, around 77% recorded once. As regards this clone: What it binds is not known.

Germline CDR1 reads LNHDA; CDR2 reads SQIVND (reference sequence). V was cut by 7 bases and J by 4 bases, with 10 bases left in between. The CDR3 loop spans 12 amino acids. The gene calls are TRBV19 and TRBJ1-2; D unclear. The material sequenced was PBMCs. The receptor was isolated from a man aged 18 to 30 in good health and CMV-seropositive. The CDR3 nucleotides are TGTGCCAGTAACACCGGGTTCTATGGCTACACCTTC. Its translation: CASNTGFYGYTF. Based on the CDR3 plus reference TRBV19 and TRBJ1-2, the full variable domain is DGGITQSPKYLFRKEGQNVTLSCEQNLNHDAMYWYRQDPGQGLRLIYYSQIVNDFQKGDIAEGYSVSREKKESFPLTVTSAQKNPTAFYLCASNTGFYGYTFGSGTRLTVV.